The next 11 T cell receptor beta chains were all read from a single sample in a study of blood T cell repertoires in COVID-19. TCRdb's copy holds only in-frame clones and misses some; the assay was immunoSEQ multiplex PCR. The sample lists roughly 81,000 clones; more than 75% were seen once. The source material was peripheral blood. The receptors here all came from a middle-aged man with acute or convalescent COVID-19.

Judged by abundance, this clone is medium-sized. This sequence joins TRBV5-4 and TRBJ2-2, with TRBD2 matching 14 bases. Germline CDR1 and CDR2: SGHNT and YYREEE (reference sequence). The junction had 8 bases not matched to a gene; V was cut back by 3 bases and J by 1 base. CDR3 length: 19 residues. The CDR3 DNA is TGTGCCAGCAGCTGGGGACTAGCGGGAGTTAGAGGGAACACCGGGGAGCTGTTTTTT. It specifies CASSWGLAGVRGNTGELFF.

The V call is TRBV7-3, the J call TRBJ2-1, with a tentative D call TRBD2 (5 bases). The germline CDR1 and CDR2 sequences are SGHTA and FQGTGA. V was clipped by 0 bases and J by 9 bases, with 9 bases between them. This CDR3 has 13 amino acids. For the CDR3, the DNA is TGTGCCAGCAGCTTAACGGTTGGGAGTGAGCAGTTCTTC. It encodes CASSLTVGSEQFF.

The rearrangement uses TRBV20-1 and TRBJ2-5; tentatively, D is TRBD1 (6 bases). The CDR3 is made up of 16 amino acids. V lost 3 bases, J lost 4 bases, and 21 bases lay in between. The germline CDR1 and CDR2 sequences are DFQATT and SNEGSKA (reference sequence). The DNA of the CDR3 is TGCAGTGCTAGTAAAGGGGGAGCCCTACACCTAGAGACCCAGTACTTC. As protein: CSASKGGALHLETQYF.

V is TRBV6-1 and J is TRBJ1-2, with D unresolved. V lost 1 base to trimming and J lost 4 bases, with 13 bases between them. The CDR3 sequence is 15 residues long. In germline, CDR1 is MNHNS, CDR2 SASEGT. DNA of the CDR3: TGTGCCAGCAGTGAAGGCAGCGTTACAATCTATGGCTACACCTTC. Translated: CASSEGSVTIYGYTF.

This sequence joins TRBV30 and TRBJ1-1; D might be TRBD1 (5 bases). The CDR3 runs to 14 residues. V lost 0 bases, J lost 11 bases, and 19 bases lay in between. Germline loops: CDR1 GTSNPN, CDR2 SVGIG (reference sequence). The CDR3 DNA follows: TGTGCCTGGAGTGTGACTCGGCACCAGGGAAGGGCTTTCTTT. Translated: CAWSVTRHQGRAFF.

V gene TRBV14 combines with J gene TRBJ1-2, with a possible D match to TRBD1 (5 bases). Trimming shortened V by 3 bases and J by 4 bases, and 9 bases separated the two germline ends. The CDR3 has 13 amino acids. Germline V gene lookup returns CDR1 SGHDN and CDR2 FVKESK. The CDR3 loop reads CASSQGRGYGYTF. CDR3 bases: TGTGCCAGCAGCCAGGGAAGGGGCTATGGCTACACCTTC.

The V gene is TRBV9, the J gene TRBJ1-6; the D gene is possibly TRBD1 (5 bases). Germline V CDR1 and CDR2: SGDLS, YYNGEE. CDR3 size: 15 residues. V dropped 4 bases and J dropped 12 bases, with 20 bases sitting between them. DNA of the CDR3: TGTGCCAGCAGCCCTCTGGGAGGGGCCGGGGGACCCCTCCACTTT. Translating it yields CASSPLGGAGGPLHF. The full variable domain, its missing parts supplied by reference TRBV9 and TRBJ1-6, is DSGVTQTPKHLITATGQRVTLRCSPRSGDLSVYWYQQSLDQGLQFLIQYYNGEERAKGNILERFSAQQFPDLHSELNLSSLELGDSALYFCASSPLGGAGGPLHFGNGTRLTVT.

This chain joins TRBV6-6 and TRBJ1-1, with 7 bases that match TRBD1. CDR3 length: 14 residues. V was pared by 4 bases and J by 1 base, with 3 bases of the junction left unmatched. CDR1 is MNHNY, CDR2 SVGAGI, per germline (reference sequence). CDR3 in amino acids: CASSLDRWNTEAFF. The CDR3 bases are TGTGCCAGCAGTTTGGACAGGTGGAACACTGAAGCTTTCTTT.

J is TRBJ1-2 and V is TRBV4-1; TRBD1 agrees at 7 bases. In germline, CDR1 is MGHRA, CDR2 YSYEKL. The V gene end was trimmed by 0 bases and the J gene end by 2 bases; junction bases not matched to a gene: 0. The CDR3 contains 14 residues. The CDR3 reads CASSQEQGNYGYTF. The CDR3 DNA is TGCGCCAGCAGCCAAGAACAGGGGAACTATGGCTACACCTTC.

CDR3 in amino acids: CACYSAGVGYEQFF. The DNA of the CDR3 is TGTGCCTGTTACTCCGCGGGAGTGGGGTATGAGCAGTTCTTC. The chain recombines TRBV30 with TRBJ2-1; 7 positions match TRBD2. The V gene end was trimmed by 6 bases and the J gene end by 8 bases; junction bases not matched to a gene: 13. Germline V CDR1 and CDR2: GTSNPN, SVGIG (reference sequence). The CDR3 runs to 14 residues.

The genes are TRBV10-1 and TRBJ1-1; 7 nucleotides align to TRBD1. Germline CDR1 reads WNHNN; CDR2 reads SYGVQD (reference sequence). V trimming: 2 bases; J trimming: 0 bases; junction bases outside the gene matches: 9. This CDR3 spans 17 amino acids. Here the CDR3 DNA reads TGCGCCAGCAGTGAGCGACAGGGAGACCCCATGAACACTGAAGCTTTCTTT. Residues: CASSERQGDPMNTEAFF.